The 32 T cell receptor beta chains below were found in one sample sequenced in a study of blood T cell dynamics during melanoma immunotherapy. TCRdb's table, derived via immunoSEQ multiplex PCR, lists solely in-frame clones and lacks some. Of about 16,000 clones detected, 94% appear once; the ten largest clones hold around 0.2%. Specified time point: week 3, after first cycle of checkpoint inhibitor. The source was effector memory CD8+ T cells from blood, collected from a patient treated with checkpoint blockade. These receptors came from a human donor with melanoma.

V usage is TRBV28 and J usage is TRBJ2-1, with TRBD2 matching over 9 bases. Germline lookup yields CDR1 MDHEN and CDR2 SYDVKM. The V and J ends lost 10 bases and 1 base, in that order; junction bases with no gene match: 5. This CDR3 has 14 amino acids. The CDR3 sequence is CATREGRSYNEQFF. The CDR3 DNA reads TGTGCCACGCGGGAGGGCAGGTCCTACAATGAGCAGTTCTTC.

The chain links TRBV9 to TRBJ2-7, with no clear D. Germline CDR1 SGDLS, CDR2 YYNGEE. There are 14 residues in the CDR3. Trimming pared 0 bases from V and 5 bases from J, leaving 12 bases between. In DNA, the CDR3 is TGTGCCAGCAGCGTAGGGCTCCTCCAGGACGAGCAGTACTTC. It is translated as CASSVGLLQDEQYF. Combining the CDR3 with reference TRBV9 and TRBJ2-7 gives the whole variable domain DSGVTQTPKHLITATGQRVTLRCSPRSGDLSVYWYQQSLDQGLQFLIQYYNGEERAKGNILERFSAQQFPDLHSELNLSSLELGDSALYFCASSVGLLQDEQYFGPGTRLTVT.

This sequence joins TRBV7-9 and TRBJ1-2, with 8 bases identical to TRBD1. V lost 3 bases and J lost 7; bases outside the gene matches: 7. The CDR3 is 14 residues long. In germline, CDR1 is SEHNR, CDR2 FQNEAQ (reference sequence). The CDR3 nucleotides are TGTGCCAGCAGCTTTGGACAGGGTTTTATTGGCTACACCTTC. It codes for CASSFGQGFIGYTF.

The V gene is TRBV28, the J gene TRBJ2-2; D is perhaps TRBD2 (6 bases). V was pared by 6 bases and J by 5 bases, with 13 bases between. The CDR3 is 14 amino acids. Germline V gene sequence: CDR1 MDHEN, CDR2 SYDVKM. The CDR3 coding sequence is TGTGCCAGCAGCCCCGGGACTGTTACCGGGGAGCTGTTTTTT. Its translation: CASSPGTVTGELFF.

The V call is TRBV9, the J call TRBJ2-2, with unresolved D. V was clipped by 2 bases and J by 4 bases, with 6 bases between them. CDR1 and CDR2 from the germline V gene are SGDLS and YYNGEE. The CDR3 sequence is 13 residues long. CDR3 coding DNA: TGTGCCAGCAGCGTCCCTAGCACCGGGGAGCTGTTTTTT. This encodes CASSVPSTGELFF.

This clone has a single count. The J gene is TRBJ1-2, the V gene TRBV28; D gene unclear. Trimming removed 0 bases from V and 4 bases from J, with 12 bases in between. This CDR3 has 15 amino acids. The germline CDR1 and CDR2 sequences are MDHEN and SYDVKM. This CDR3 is CASSLWRQDPYGYTF. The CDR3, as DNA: TGTGCCAGCAGTTTATGGCGTCAGGACCCCTATGGCTACACCTTC.

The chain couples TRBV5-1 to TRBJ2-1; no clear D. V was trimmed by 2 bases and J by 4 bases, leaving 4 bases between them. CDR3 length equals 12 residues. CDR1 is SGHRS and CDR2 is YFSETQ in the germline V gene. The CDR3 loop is CASSLEYNEQFF. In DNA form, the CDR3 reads TGCGCCAGCAGCTTAGAGTACAATGAGCAGTTCTTC.

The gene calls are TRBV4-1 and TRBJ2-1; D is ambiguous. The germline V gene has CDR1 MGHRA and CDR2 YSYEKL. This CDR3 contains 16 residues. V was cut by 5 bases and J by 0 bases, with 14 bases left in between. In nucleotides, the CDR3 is TGCGCCAGCAGCTCAACCCCTCCAGACTCCTACAATGAGCAGTTCTTC. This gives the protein CASSSTPPDSYNEQFF.

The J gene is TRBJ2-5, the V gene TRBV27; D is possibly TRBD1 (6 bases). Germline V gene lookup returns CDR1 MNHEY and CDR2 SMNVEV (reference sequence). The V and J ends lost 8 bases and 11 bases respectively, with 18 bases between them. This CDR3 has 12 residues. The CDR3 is CASGSRGGEQYF. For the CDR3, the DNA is TGTGCCAGCGGATCCCGAGGGGGAGAGCAGTACTTC.

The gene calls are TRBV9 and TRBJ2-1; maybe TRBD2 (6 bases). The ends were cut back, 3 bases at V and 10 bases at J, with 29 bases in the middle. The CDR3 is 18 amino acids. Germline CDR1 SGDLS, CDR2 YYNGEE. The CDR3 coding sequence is TGTGCCAGCAGCGCCGGCAAAATGGGGACTCCAGGGTTTGAAGAGCAGTTCTTC. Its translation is CASSAGKMGTPGFEEQFF.

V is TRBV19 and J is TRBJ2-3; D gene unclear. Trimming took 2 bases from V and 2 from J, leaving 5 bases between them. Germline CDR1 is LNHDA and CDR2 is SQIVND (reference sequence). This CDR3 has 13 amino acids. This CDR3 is CASSITPTDTQYF. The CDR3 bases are TGTGCCAGTAGTATAACCCCCACAGATACGCAGTATTTT.

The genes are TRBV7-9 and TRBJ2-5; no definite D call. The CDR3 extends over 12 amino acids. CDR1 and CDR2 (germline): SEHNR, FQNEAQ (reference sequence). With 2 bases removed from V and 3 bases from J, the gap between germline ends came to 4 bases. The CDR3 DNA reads TGTGCCAGCAGCTTATGGAAAGAGACCCAGTACTTC. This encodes CASSLWKETQYF.

The CDR3 nucleotides read TGTGCCAGCAGTTTACTGGGACAGTTGTACCAAGAGACCCAGTACTTC. This gives the protein CASSLLGQLYQETQYF. The chain employs TRBV28 and TRBJ2-5; 7 nucleotides align to TRBD1. The CDR3 contains 16 residues. CDR1 is MDHEN and CDR2 is SYDVKM in the germline V gene. The junction had 6 bases not matched to a gene; V was cut back by 2 bases and J by 0 bases.

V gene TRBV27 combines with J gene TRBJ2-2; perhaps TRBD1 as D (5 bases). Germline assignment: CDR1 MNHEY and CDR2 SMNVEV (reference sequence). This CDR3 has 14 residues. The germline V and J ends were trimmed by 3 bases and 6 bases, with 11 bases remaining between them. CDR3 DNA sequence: TGTGCCAGCAGTTTTTTGCAGGGTGCCGGGGAGCTGTTTTTT. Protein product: CASSFLQGAGELFF.

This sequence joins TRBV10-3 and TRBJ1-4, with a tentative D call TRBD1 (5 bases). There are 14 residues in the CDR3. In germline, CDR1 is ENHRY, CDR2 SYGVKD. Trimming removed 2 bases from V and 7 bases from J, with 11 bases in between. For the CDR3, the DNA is TGTGCCATCAGTGAGGTCAGGGACCTTGAAAAACTGTTTTTT. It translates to CAISEVRDLEKLFF.

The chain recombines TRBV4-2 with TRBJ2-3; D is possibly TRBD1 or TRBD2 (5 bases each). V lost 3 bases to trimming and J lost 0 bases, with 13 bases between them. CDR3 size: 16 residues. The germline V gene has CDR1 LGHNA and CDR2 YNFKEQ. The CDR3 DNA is TGTGCCAGCAGCCAGGTCCCAGGGAGTAGCACAGATACGCAGTATTTT. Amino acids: CASSQVPGSSTDTQYF.

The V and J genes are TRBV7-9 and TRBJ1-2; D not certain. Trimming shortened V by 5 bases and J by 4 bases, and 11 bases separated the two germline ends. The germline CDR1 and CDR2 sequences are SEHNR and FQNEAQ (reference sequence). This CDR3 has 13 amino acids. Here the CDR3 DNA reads TGTGCCAGCAGCCTCGGGAGTATCTATGGCTACACCTTC. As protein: CASSLGSIYGYTF.

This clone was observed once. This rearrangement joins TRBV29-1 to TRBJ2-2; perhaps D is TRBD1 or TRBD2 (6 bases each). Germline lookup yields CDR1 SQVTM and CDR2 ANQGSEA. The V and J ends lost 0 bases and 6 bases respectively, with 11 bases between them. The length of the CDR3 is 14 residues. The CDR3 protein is CSVEDWGAAGELFF. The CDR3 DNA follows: TGCAGCGTTGAAGATTGGGGGGCGGCCGGGGAGCTGTTTTTT.

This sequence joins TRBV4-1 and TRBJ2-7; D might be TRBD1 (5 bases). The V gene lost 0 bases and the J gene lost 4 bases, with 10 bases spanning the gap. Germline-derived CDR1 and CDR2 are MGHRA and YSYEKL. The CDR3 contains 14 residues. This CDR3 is CASSQELAGYEQYF. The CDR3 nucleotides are TGCGCCAGCAGCCAAGAGCTGGCAGGGTACGAGCAGTACTTC.

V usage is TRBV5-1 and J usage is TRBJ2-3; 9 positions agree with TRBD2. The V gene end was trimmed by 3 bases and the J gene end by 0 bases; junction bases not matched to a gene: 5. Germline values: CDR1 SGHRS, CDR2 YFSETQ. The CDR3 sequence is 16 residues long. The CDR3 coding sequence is TGCGCCAGCAGCTACCGACTAGCGGAAAGCACAGATACGCAGTATTTT. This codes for CASSYRLAESTDTQYF.

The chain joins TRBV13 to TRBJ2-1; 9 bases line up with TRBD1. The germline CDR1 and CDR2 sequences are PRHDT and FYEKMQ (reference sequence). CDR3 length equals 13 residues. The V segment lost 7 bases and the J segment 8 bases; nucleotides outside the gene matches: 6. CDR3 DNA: TGTGCCAGCAACTCCGGGACAGGGTATGAGCAGTTCTTC. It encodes CASNSGTGYEQFF.

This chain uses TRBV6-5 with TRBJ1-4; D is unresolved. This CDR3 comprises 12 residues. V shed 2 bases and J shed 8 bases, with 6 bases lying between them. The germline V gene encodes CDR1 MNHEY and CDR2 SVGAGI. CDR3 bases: TGTGCCAGCAGTTACGAGGACGAAAAACTGTTTTTT. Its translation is CASSYEDEKLFF.

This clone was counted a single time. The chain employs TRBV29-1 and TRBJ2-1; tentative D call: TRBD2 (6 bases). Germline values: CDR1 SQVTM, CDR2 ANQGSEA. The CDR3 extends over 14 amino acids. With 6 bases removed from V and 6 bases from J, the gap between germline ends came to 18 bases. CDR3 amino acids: CSVTLASLINEQFF. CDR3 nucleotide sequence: TGCAGCGTAACACTAGCCTCCTTGATCAATGAGCAGTTCTTC.

For the CDR3, the DNA is TGTGCCAGCAGTGAAGCGCGGAGCGGGAGGGTCTGGGAGCAGTACTTC. Protein sequence: CASSEARSGRVWEQYF. The chain couples TRBV2 to TRBJ2-7; 10 nucleotides align to TRBD2. Per germline, CDR1 SNHLY and CDR2 FYNNEI. There are 16 residues in the CDR3. Trimming took 0 bases from V and 7 from J; bases not matched to a gene: 9.

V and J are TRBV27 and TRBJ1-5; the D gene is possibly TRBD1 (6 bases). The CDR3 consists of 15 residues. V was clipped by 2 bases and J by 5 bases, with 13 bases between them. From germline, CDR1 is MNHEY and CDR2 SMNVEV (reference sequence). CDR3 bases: TGTGCCAGCAGTTTAGGGAGAGGGGGGTATCAGCCCCAGCATTTT. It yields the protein CASSLGRGGYQPQHF.

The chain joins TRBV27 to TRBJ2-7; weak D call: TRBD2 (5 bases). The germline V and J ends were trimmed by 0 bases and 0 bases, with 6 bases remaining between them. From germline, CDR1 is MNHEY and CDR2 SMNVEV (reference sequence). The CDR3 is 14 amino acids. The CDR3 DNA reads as TGTGCCAGCAGTTTATCACGGGGCTCCTACGAGCAGTACTTC. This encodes CASSLSRGSYEQYF.

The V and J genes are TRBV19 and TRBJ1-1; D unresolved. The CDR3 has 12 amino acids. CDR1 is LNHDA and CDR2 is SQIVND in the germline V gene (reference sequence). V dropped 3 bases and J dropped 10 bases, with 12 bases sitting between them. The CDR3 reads CASSMGSTGAFF. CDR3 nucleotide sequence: TGTGCCAGTAGTATGGGCAGCACGGGAGCTTTCTTT.

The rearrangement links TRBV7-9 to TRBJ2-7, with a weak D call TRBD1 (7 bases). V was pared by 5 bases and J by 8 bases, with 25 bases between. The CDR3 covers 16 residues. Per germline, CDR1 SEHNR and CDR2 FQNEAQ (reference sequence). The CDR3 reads CASSPSRRLGGPQQYF. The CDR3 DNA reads TGTGCCAGCAGCCCCAGCCGGCGACTAGGGGGCCCCCAGCAGTACTTC.

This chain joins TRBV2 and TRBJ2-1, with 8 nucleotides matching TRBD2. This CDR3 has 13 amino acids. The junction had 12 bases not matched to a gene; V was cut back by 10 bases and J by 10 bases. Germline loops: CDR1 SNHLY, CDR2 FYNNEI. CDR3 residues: CATLRTSLGEQFF. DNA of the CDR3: TGTGCCACATTAAGGACTAGCTTAGGGGAGCAGTTCTTC.

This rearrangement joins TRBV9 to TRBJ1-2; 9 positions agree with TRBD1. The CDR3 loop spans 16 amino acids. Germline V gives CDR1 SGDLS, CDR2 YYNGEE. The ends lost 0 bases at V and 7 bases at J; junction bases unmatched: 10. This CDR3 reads CASSVEGTGLGGGYTF. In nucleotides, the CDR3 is TGTGCCAGCAGCGTAGAAGGGACAGGGTTAGGTGGTGGCTACACCTTC.

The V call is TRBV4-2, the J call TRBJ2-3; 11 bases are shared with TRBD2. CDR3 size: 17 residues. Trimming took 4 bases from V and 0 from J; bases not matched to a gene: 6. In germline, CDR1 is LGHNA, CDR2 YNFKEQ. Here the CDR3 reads CASSPGLAGFSTDTQYF. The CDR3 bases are TGTGCCAGCAGCCCAGGACTAGCGGGTTTTAGCACAGATACGCAGTATTTT.

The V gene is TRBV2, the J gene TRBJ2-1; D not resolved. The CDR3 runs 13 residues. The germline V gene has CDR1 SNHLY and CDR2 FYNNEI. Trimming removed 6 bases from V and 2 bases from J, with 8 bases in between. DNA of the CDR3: TGTGCCAGCAGCAACAGTCCCTACAATGAGCAGTTCTTC. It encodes CASSNSPYNEQFF.